A single sample gave rise to the 22 T cell receptor beta chains below, sequenced in a study of blood T cell repertoires in COVID-19. TCRdb keeps only in-frame clones here, not all; method: immunoSEQ multiplex PCR. The repertoire includes roughly 250,000 clones, about 89% of them detected once, and 1.9% sits in the top ten. Sequencing used PBMCs or T cells enriched from blood (not recorded which). These receptors came from a woman under 30 who had recovered from COVID-19.

In DNA, the CDR3 is TGTGCCAGCTCCGGGACTAGCGGGGGCACAGATACGCAGTATTTT. Translating gives CASSGTSGGTDTQYF. V gene TRBV5-4 combines with J gene TRBJ2-3; TRBD2 agrees at 13 bases. The V and J ends lost 7 bases and 1 base, in that order; junction bases with no gene match: 3. The CDR3 consists of 15 residues. Germline V gene data show CDR1 as SGHNT and CDR2 as YYREEE (reference sequence).

This chain connects TRBV19 to TRBJ1-1; 7 bases agree with TRBD1. This CDR3 has 14 amino acids. V gave up 9 bases and J gave up 1 base; unmatched junction bases: 8. In germline, CDR1 is LNHDA, CDR2 SQIVND (reference sequence). As DNA, the CDR3 is TGTGCCAGCTATCGGACAGGTTCGAACACTGAAGCTTTCTTT. It yields the protein CASYRTGSNTEAFF. Full variable domain (remainder filled in from reference TRBV19 and TRBJ1-1): DGGITQSPKYLFRKEGQNVTLSCEQNLNHDAMYWYRQDPGQGLRLIYYSQIVNDFQKGDIAEGYSVSREKKESFPLTVTSAQKNPTAFYLCASYRTGSNTEAFFGQGTRLTVV.

The V gene is TRBV11-3, the J gene TRBJ2-1, with 7 bases identical to TRBD2. J was trimmed by 7 bases and V by 2 bases; bases with no gene match: 8. The CDR3 extends over 15 amino acids. Germline CDR1 and CDR2: SGHNT and YENEEA. The CDR3 reads CASSLRTSWSNEQFF. In nucleotides, the CDR3 is TGTGCCAGCAGCTTAAGGACTAGTTGGAGTAATGAGCAGTTCTTC.

The chain links TRBV5-1 to TRBJ2-7; 9 positions agree with TRBD2. With V trimmed by 0 bases and J by 4 bases, 2 bases remained unmatched. The CDR3 runs 14 residues. CDR1 and CDR2 from the germline V gene are SGHRS and YFSETQ. CDR3 DNA sequence: TGCGCCAGCAGCTTGGCTAGCGGGATTTACGAGCAGTACTTC. This encodes CASSLASGIYEQYF.

The CDR3 protein is CASSRSRNTEAFF. CDR3 nucleotide sequence: TGTGCCAGCAGCCGCTCCAGAAACACTGAAGCTTTCTTT. The chain combines TRBV11-1 with TRBJ1-1; D call uncertain. The CDR3 is 13 amino acids. Germline V lookup: CDR1 SGHAT, CDR2 FQDESV (reference sequence). V shed 5 bases and J shed 2 bases, with 9 bases lying between them.

This clone appeared once. The rearrangement joins TRBV28 to TRBJ2-7; 10 nucleotides line up with TRBD2. J gave up 0 bases and V 6 bases, and 5 bases lay outside the gene matches. Per the germline V gene, CDR1 is MDHEN and CDR2 is SYDVKM. The CDR3 totals 15 residues. CDR3 sequence (DNA): TGTGCCAGCAGCCTACTAGCGGGGAGCTCCTACGAGCAGTACTTC. Translating gives CASSLLAGSSYEQYF.

This rearrangement joins TRBV28 to TRBJ2-3; D gene unclear. Germline V gene lookup returns CDR1 MDHEN and CDR2 SYDVKM. The CDR3 contains 12 residues. The V and J ends lost 4 bases and 3 bases respectively, with 5 bases between them. CDR3 protein: CASSYRTDTQYF. The CDR3 DNA reads TGTGCCAGCAGTTATCGGACAGATACGCAGTATTTT. The full variable domain, its missing parts supplied by reference TRBV28 and TRBJ2-3, is DVKVTQSSRYLVKRTGEKVFLECVQDMDHENMFWYRQDPGLGLRLIYFSYDVKMKEKGDIPEGYSVSREKKERFSLILESASTNQTSMYLCASSYRTDTQYFGPGTRLTVL.

The chain recombines TRBV27 with TRBJ1-2; 7 bases are shared with TRBD1. Germline trimming cut 5 bases from V and 5 bases from J; bases unmatched to any gene: 2. The CDR3 spans 12 residues. CDR1 and CDR2 from the germline V gene are MNHEY and SMNVEV (reference sequence). Here the CDR3 reads CASSPTGYGYTF. CDR3 DNA sequence: TGTGCCAGCAGTCCGACAGGGTATGGCTACACCTTC.

The chain joins TRBV11-2 to TRBJ2-3; D possibly corresponds to TRBD1 (6 bases). Between the trimmed V and J ends, which lost 5 bases and 3 bases, there was a span of 15 bases. Germline CDR1 and CDR2: SGHAT and FQNNGV. The CDR3 sequence is 15 residues long. The chain's CDR3 is CASSNRDMETDTQYF. The CDR3 bases are TGTGCCAGCAGCAACCGGGACATGGAAACAGATACGCAGTATTTT.

The chain combines TRBV19 with TRBJ2-1; 9 positions match TRBD2. The CDR3 contains 13 residues. Germline-derived CDR1 and CDR2 are LNHDA and SQIVND (reference sequence). Unmatched junction bases numbered 4, after V lost 3 bases and J lost 10 bases. The CDR3 region has the DNA TGTGCCAGTAGTATGAGGCGGGGGGGGGAGCAGTTCTTC. It encodes CASSMRRGGEQFF.

This chain connects TRBV19 to TRBJ2-1; 8 positions agree with TRBD2. CDR3 size: 15 residues. With 5 bases clipped from V and 6 bases from J, the junction kept 9 bases outside the gene matches. From germline, CDR1 is LNHDA and CDR2 SQIVND (reference sequence). The CDR3 spells CASSYGRAGRNEQFF. CDR3 sequence (DNA): TGTGCCAGTAGTTACGGGAGGGCCGGTCGCAATGAGCAGTTCTTC. The variable domain in full, completed from reference TRBV19 and TRBJ2-1, reads DGGITQSPKYLFRKEGQNVTLSCEQNLNHDAMYWYRQDPGQGLRLIYYSQIVNDFQKGDIAEGYSVSREKKESFPLTVTSAQKNPTAFYLCASSYGRAGRNEQFFGPGTRLTVL.

The V and J genes are TRBV28 and TRBJ1-6; D possibly corresponds to TRBD1 (5 bases). Looked up from germline, CDR1 is MDHEN and CDR2 is SYDVKM. The CDR3 runs 18 residues. Trimming took 4 bases from V and 0 from J, leaving 16 bases between them. The CDR3 region is CASSSRHDRSSYNSPLHF. The CDR3 DNA reads TGTGCCAGCAGTTCCCGCCACGACAGAAGCTCCTATAATTCACCCCTCCACTTT.

The V gene is TRBV7-2, the J gene TRBJ1-4; TRBD1 matches 7 bases. Germline trimming cut 5 bases from V and 8 bases from J; bases unmatched to any gene: 11. The CDR3 is 15 amino acids. Per germline, CDR1 SGHTA and CDR2 FQGNSA. Here the CDR3 DNA reads TGTGCCAGCAGCATATCCGGGACAGCTGCCGAAAAACTGTTTTTT. It yields the protein CASSISGTAAEKLFF.

This chain uses TRBV24-1 with TRBJ2-7; tentative D call: TRBD1 (6 bases). Germline assignment: CDR1 KGHDR and CDR2 SFDVKD. This CDR3 spans 14 amino acids. V was shortened by 12 bases and J by 2 bases, with 19 bases between the two germline ends. In DNA form, the CDR3 reads TGTGCCCATCAAACAGGGATTTTGCCCTACGAGCAGTACTTC. It translates to CAHQTGILPYEQYF.

This clone was recorded once. The chain employs TRBV5-6 and TRBJ1-2, with 9 bases identical to TRBD1. The CDR3 extends over 11 amino acids. The junction had 5 bases not matched to a gene; V was cut back by 3 bases and J by 14 bases. The V gene's germline CDR1 is SGHDT and CDR2 YYEEEE. In nucleotides, the CDR3 is TGTGCCAGCAGCTCGCACAGGGGGCTTACCTTC. This codes for CASSSHRGLTF.

V is TRBV11-3 and J is TRBJ1-1, with D maybe TRBD1 (5 bases). The V gene lost 0 bases and the J gene lost 3 bases, with 8 bases spanning the gap. Germline CDR1 SGHNT, CDR2 YENEEA. The CDR3 has 14 residues. The CDR3 DNA reads as TGTGCCAGCAGCTTAGATCCGGGGGACACTGAAGCTTTCTTT. The encoded protein is CASSLDPGDTEAFF.

The chain has TRBV24-1 and TRBJ1-5; TRBD1 might be the D (6 bases). V shed 3 bases and J shed 4 bases, with 15 bases lying between them. Germline V gene sequence: CDR1 KGHDR, CDR2 SFDVKD. This CDR3 has 16 residues. The CDR3 is CATSDHRVGDNQPQHF. DNA of the CDR3: TGTGCCACCAGTGATCACAGGGTTGGTGATAATCAGCCCCAGCATTTT.

In this sample, this clone turned up once. The chain employs TRBV10-3 and TRBJ1-1; 9 bases agree with TRBD1. Germline loops: CDR1 ENHRY, CDR2 SYGVKD. The CDR3 runs to 17 residues. V gave up 5 bases and J gave up 1 base; unmatched junction bases: 11. The CDR3 DNA follows: TGTGCCATCAGTAGCCCAACACAGGGGGCGCGGAACACTGAAGCTTTCTTT. It translates to CAISSPTQGARNTEAFF.

The rearrangement uses TRBV6-2 or TRBV6-3 and TRBJ1-2; D is perhaps TRBD1 (5 bases). Trimming took 7 bases from V and 2 from J, leaving 11 bases between them. The CDR3 extends over 13 amino acids. CDR1 is MNHEY, CDR2 SVGEGT, per germline. CDR3 in amino acids: CASTPDSNYGYTF. The CDR3 DNA reads TGTGCCAGCACCCCCGACAGCAACTATGGCTACACCTTC.

This clone appeared a single time. This chain links TRBV18 with TRBJ2-2, with 9 positions matching TRBD2. This CDR3 spans 17 amino acids. V trimming: 0 bases; J trimming: 4 bases; junction bases outside the gene matches: 6. The germline gives CDR1 KGHSH, CDR2 LQKENI. This chain's CDR3 is CASSPPRRGGGTGELFF. Written as DNA, the CDR3 is TGTGCCAGCTCACCACCGCGGCGGGGGGGAGGCACCGGGGAGCTGTTTTTT.

V gene TRBV19 combines with J gene TRBJ1-4; no firm D call. Trimming took 3 bases from V and 8 from J, leaving 19 bases between them. The germline V gene encodes CDR1 LNHDA and CDR2 SQIVND (reference sequence). This CDR3 comprises 16 residues. The CDR3 DNA reads TGTGCCAGTAGTATGCTACCTACGGATGGGCAGGAAAAACTGTTTTTT. The encoded protein is CASSMLPTDGQEKLFF. Using reference TRBV19 and TRBJ1-4 for the parts outside the CDR3, the full variable domain is DGGITQSPKYLFRKEGQNVTLSCEQNLNHDAMYWYRQDPGQGLRLIYYSQIVNDFQKGDIAEGYSVSREKKESFPLTVTSAQKNPTAFYLCASSMLPTDGQEKLFFGSGTQLSVL.

This clone was found a few times. The chain couples TRBV5-1 to TRBJ1-1, with TRBD1 identical over 11 bases. The germline V gene encodes CDR1 SGHRS and CDR2 YFSETQ. V shed 5 bases and J 4 bases; nucleotides not matched to a gene: 7. This CDR3 is 15 amino acids long. The CDR3 DNA sequence: TGCGCCAGCAGTCAAGCCGGGACAGGGGGCACTGAAGCTTTCTTT. This translates into CASSQAGTGGTEAFF.